These 22 T cell receptor beta chains were all obtained from the same sample, sequenced in a study of neurological immune-mediated disorders. As for time point: longitudinal time-point 1 (baseline). TCRdb itself ran the 5' RACE reads through MiXCR, one entry per CDR3 protein. The sample holds 55,000 to 75,000 distinct CDR3 sequences; about 13% are singletons and the top ten take about 4.6%. The sample was PBMCs. All receptors come from a female donor with HTLV-1-associated myelopathy (HAM/TSP).

This clonotype was recorded many times. The chain joins TRBV20-1 to TRBJ2-2; D is undetermined. V was shortened by 6 bases and J by 0 bases, with 11 bases between the two germline ends. There are 14 residues in the CDR3. Germline CDR1 DFQATT, CDR2 SNEGSKA (reference sequence). CDR3 region: CSAEPSSNTGELFF. The CDR3 coding sequence is TGCAGTGCCGAACCGAGTTCGAACACCGGGGAGCTGTTTTTT.

This clonotype appeared once. The junction and the germline gene differ at one end; a read error may be behind it. V usage is TRBV5-1 and J usage is TRBJ2-1, with TRBD2 identical over 7 bases. This CDR3 is 14 amino acids long. The germline CDR1 and CDR2 sequences are SGHRS and YFSETQ. The CDR3 spells CASSRGDTLNEQIF. The CDR3 DNA follows: TGCGCCAGCAGCCGGGGGGATACCCTCAATGAGCAGATCTTC.

This clonotype was picked up a small number of times. The chain combines TRBV12-3 or TRBV12-4 with TRBJ2-2; D gene unclear. Trimming took 5 bases from V and 5 from J, leaving 12 bases between them. This CDR3 region has 14 residues. For the CDR3, the DNA is TGTGCCAGCAGTCCCAATAGTGGAACCGGGGAGCTGTTTTTT. This codes for CASSPNSGTGELFF.

The chain carries TRBV28 and TRBJ1-5; TRBD1 aligns across 8 bases. V lost 6 bases, J lost 5 bases, and 12 bases stayed unmatched. The V gene's germline CDR1 is MDHEN and CDR2 SYDVKM. The CDR3 spans 16 residues. The CDR3 DNA follows: TGTGCCAGCAGCAGTCCGGGACAGGAGAGCGATCAGCCCCAGCATTTT. Amino acids: CASSSPGQESDQPQHF.

There are many counts of this clonotype. This chain uses TRBV29-1 with TRBJ1-5, with a possible D match to TRBD1 (5 bases). Germline loops: CDR1 SQVTM, CDR2 ANQGSEA. Between the trimmed V and J ends, which lost 5 bases and 0 bases, there was a span of 11 bases. The CDR3 loop spans 14 amino acids. For the CDR3, the DNA is TGCAGCGTTCGGGCGGGGCCTAGCAATCAGCCCCAGCATTTT. This encodes CSVRAGPSNQPQHF. Combining the CDR3 with reference TRBV29-1 and TRBJ1-5 gives the whole variable domain SAVISQKPSRDICQRGTSLTIQCQVDSQVTMMFWYRQQPGQSLTLIATANQGSEATYESGFVIDKFPISRPNLTFSTLTVSNMSPEDSSIYLCSVRAGPSNQPQHFGDGTRLSIL.

Turning to this clonotype: This could be a read error, since a much larger clone is one nucleotide away. The rearrangement uses TRBV18 and TRBJ2-1; D unresolved. CDR1 and CDR2 (germline): KGHSH, LQKENI. The CDR3 spans 11 residues. CDR3 in amino acids: CASPPVNEQFF. The DNA of the CDR3 is TGTGCCAGCCCACCCGTCAATGAGCAGTTCTTC. The full variable domain, in which reference TRBV18 and TRBJ2-1 provide the parts outside the CDR3, is NAGVMQNPRHLVRRRGQEARLRCSPMKGHSHVYWYRQLPEEGLKFMVYLQKENIIDESGMPKERFSAEFPKEGPSILRIQQVVRGDSAAYFCASPPVNEQFFGPGTRLTVL.

This clonotype was counted ten times or more. The chain uses TRBV6-1 and TRBJ2-7; possible D gene TRBD1, 5 bases. The V and J ends lost 3 bases and 7 bases respectively, with 7 bases between them. Germline V lookup: CDR1 MNHNS, CDR2 SASEGT. This CDR3 is built from 11 residues. This CDR3 is CASSDGAEQYF. The CDR3 DNA reads as TGTGCCAGCAGTGATGGGGCAGAGCAGTACTTC.

This clonotype was seen at least ten times. The chain links TRBV7-9 to TRBJ1-5; D remains unclear. Germline V gene lookup returns CDR1 SEHNR and CDR2 FQNEAQ (reference sequence). This CDR3 contains 13 residues. The ends were cut back, 6 bases at V and 6 bases at J, with 12 bases in the middle. The CDR3 loop reads CASSTAVGQPQHF. The CDR3 DNA reads TGTGCCAGCAGTACGGCAGTGGGTCAGCCCCAGCATTTT. The full variable domain, in which reference TRBV7-9 and TRBJ1-5 provide the parts outside the CDR3, is DTGVSQNPRHKITKRGQNVTFRCDPISEHNRLYWYRQTLGQGPEFLTYFQNEAQLEKSRLLSDRFSAERPKGSFSTLEIQRTEQGDSAMYLCASSTAVGQPQHFGDGTRLSIL.

This clonotype was recorded at least ten times. This chain joins TRBV10-3 and TRBJ2-7, with a weak D call TRBD2 (5 bases). The length of the CDR3 is 13 residues. Trimming left V 0 bases short and J 5 bases short, with 8 bases between. Germline CDR1 and CDR2: ENHRY and SYGVKD. CDR3 coding DNA: TGTGCCATCAGTGAGTCGAGGGCGGACGAGCAGTACTTC. Translating it yields CAISESRADEQYF.

This clonotype was seen a handful of times. The chain uses TRBV4-1 and TRBJ2-7; D could derive from TRBD1 or TRBD2 (5 bases each). The CDR3 loop spans 14 amino acids. Between the trimmed V and J ends, which lost 2 bases and 3 bases, there was a span of 11 bases. The germline CDR1 and CDR2 sequences are MGHRA and YSYEKL. CDR3 coding DNA: TGCGCCAGCAGCCAACGGGACGGGATCTACGAGCAGTACTTC. Translated: CASSQRDGIYEQYF.

At least ten counts were recorded for this clonotype. The chain carries TRBV2 and TRBJ1-1, with unresolved D. This CDR3 has 12 amino acids. V shed 3 bases and J shed 5 bases, with 7 bases lying between them. Per the germline V gene, CDR1 is SNHLY and CDR2 is FYNNEI. Here the CDR3 reads CASSEGPTEAFF. The CDR3, as DNA: TGTGCCAGCAGTGAGGGTCCGACTGAAGCTTTCTTT.

This clonotype occurred many times. The CDR3 nucleotides are TGTGCCAGCAGCTTGGGACTAGCGGGAAACACCGGGGAGCTGTTTTTT. Translation gives CASSLGLAGNTGELFF. The rearrangement links TRBV7-3 to TRBJ2-2; TRBD2 aligns across 13 bases. The CDR3 consists of 16 residues. CDR1 is SGHTA, CDR2 FQGTGA, per germline. Trimming took 3 bases from V and 2 from J; bases not matched to a gene: 0.

Comments on this clonotype: A much larger clonotype is one base distant, so this may be a read error. J is TRBJ2-5 and V is TRBV28, with no clear D. Per the germline V gene, CDR1 is MDHEN and CDR2 is SYDVKM. Trimming removed 3 bases at V and 7 bases at J, with 15 bases between. The CDR3 spans 14 residues. The CDR3 nucleotides read TGTGCCAGCAGTTTCTCCCCCGATCGATGGACCCAGTACTTC. It encodes CASSFSPDRWTQYF.

This clonotype appeared many times. The V and J genes are TRBV6-6 and TRBJ2-7; possible D gene TRBD1, 5 bases. The V gene's germline CDR1 is MNHNY and CDR2 SVGAGI (reference sequence). The CDR3 is made up of 13 amino acids. V was trimmed by 4 bases and J by 2 bases, leaving 9 bases between them. For the CDR3, the DNA is TGTGCCAGCAGTTGGACATCCCCCTACGAGCAGTACTTC. Protein sequence: CASSWTSPYEQYF.

This clonotype was seen repeatedly, ten times or more. The chain combines TRBV10-3 with TRBJ2-7, with D maybe TRBD2 (6 bases). Trimming removed 3 bases at V and 5 bases at J, with 14 bases between. CDR1 is ENHRY, CDR2 SYGVKD, per germline. The CDR3 extends over 14 amino acids. CDR3 bases: TGTGCCATCAGTGATCTTTTAGCGGCGAACGAGCAGTACTTC. Encoded protein: CAISDLLAANEQYF.

Regarding this clonotype: The junction departs from the called germline gene at one end, perhaps through a read error. V and J are TRBV7-9 and TRBJ1-5, with D hard to call. This CDR3 is 14 amino acids long. Germline loops: CDR1 SEHNR, CDR2 FQNEAQ (reference sequence). The CDR3 DNA is TGTTCCAGCGGTCAGGACGGCTCCAATCAGCCCCAGCATTTT. As protein: CSSGQDGSNQPQHF.

This clonotype was detected a few times. A read error may explain this, as a much larger clone is one base away. The CDR3 spells CSAAGINYGYTF. The CDR3 DNA follows: TGCAGTGCAGCCGGGATTAACTATGGCTACACCTTC. This chain uses TRBV20-1 with TRBJ1-2; no clear D gene. In germline, CDR1 is DFQATT, CDR2 SNEGSKA (reference sequence). CDR3 length: 12 amino acids. V lost 6 bases and J lost 1, with 9 bases in between.

This clonotype was recorded many times. CDR3 loop: CASGGRTYEQYF. In DNA, the CDR3 is TGTGCCTCAGGAGGAAGAACCTACGAGCAGTACTTC. The rearrangement joins TRBV10-3 to TRBJ2-7; maybe TRBD2 (5 bases). The CDR3 has 12 residues. V lost 11 bases and J 2 bases, leaving 13 bases between the germline ends. Germline values: CDR1 ENHRY, CDR2 SYGVKD.

This clonotype was seen at least ten times. The rearrangement links TRBV11-2 to TRBJ1-5; possibly TRBD1 for D (6 bases). The CDR3 extends over 13 amino acids. The germline V gene encodes CDR1 SGHAT and CDR2 FQNNGV. V lost 4 bases to trimming and J lost 3 bases, with 7 bases between them. In DNA form, the CDR3 reads TGTGCCAGCAGCTGGGGGGCCAATCAGCCCCAGCATTTT. Amino acids: CASSWGANQPQHF.

For this clonotype: This sequence may be a read error, since a much larger clone differs from it by one base. The J gene is TRBJ2-1, the V gene TRBV5-1, with 9 bases fitting TRBD1. V lost 5 bases to trimming and J lost 1 base; unmatched junction nucleotides: 4. The CDR3 loop spans 15 amino acids. The V gene's germline CDR1 is SGHRS and CDR2 YFSETQ. CDR3 loop: CASSTGGESYNEQFF. In nucleotides, the CDR3 is TGCGCCAGCAGTACAGGGGGCGAGTCCTACAATGAGCAGTTCTTC. Full variable domain (outside the CDR3, taken from reference TRBV5-1 and TRBJ2-1): KAGVTQTPRYLIKTRGQQVTLSCSPISGHRSVSWYQQTPGQGLQFLFEYFSETQRNKGNFPGRFSGRQFSNSRSEMNVSTLELGDSALYLCASSTGGESYNEQFFGPGTRLTVL.

This clonotype was counted at least ten times. The chain uses TRBV20-1 and TRBJ1-2, with D maybe TRBD1 (6 bases). The CDR3 runs to 15 residues. Trimming pared 0 bases from V and 6 bases from J, leaving 17 bases between. Germline V gives CDR1 DFQATT, CDR2 SNEGSKA (reference sequence). The DNA of the CDR3 is TGCAGTGCTAGAGAGGGCGCATATGACAGGCATGGCTACACCTTC. It specifies CSAREGAYDRHGYTF.

This clonotype showed up many times. The rearrangement joins TRBV20-1 to TRBJ2-7; maybe TRBD1 (5 bases). The CDR3 spans 14 residues. Deletions cut 6 bases from V and 2 bases from J, with 17 bases between. CDR1 and CDR2 (germline): DFQATT, SNEGSKA (reference sequence). The CDR3 sequence: CSAISRQGTYEQYF. DNA of the CDR3: TGCAGTGCGATAAGCAGGCAGGGTACCTACGAGCAGTACTTC.